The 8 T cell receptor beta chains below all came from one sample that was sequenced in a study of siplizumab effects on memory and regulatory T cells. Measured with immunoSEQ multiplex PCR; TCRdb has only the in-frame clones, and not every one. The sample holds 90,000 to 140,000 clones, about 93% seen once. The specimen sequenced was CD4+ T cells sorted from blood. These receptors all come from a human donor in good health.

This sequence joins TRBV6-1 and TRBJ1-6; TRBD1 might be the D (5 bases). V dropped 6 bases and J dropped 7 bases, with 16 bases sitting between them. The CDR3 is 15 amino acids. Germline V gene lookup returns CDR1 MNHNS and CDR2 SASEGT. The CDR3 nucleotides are TGTGCCAGCAGAGAACGGGACGGACTAAATTCACCCCTCCACTTT. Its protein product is CASRERDGLNSPLHF.

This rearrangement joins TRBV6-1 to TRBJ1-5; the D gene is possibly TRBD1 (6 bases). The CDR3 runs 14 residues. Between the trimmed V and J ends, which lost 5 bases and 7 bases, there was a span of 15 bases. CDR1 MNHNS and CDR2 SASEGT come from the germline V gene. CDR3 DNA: TGTGCCAGCAGTTTACAGGGACTCGCGCAGCCCCAGCATTTT. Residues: CASSLQGLAQPQHF.

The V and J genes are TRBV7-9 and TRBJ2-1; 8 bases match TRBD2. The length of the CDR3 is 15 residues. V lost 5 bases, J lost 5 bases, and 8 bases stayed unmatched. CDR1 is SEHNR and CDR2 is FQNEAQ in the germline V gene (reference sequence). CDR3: CASSLRGADNNEQFF. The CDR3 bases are TGTGCCAGCAGCCTGCGGGGGGCGGACAACAATGAGCAGTTCTTC.

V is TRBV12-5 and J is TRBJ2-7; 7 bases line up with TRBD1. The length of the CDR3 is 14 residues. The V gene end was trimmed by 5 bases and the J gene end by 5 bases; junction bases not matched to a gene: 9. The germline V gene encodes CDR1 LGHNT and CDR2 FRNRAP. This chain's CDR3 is CASGPRQGIHEQYF. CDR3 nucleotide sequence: TGTGCTAGTGGTCCTCGACAGGGTATCCACGAGCAGTACTTC.

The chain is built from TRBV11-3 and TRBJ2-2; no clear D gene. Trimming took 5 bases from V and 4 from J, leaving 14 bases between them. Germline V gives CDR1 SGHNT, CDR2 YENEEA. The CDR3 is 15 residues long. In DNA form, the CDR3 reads TGTGCCAGCAGCCCAGGAAGAAGGGTCACCGGGGAGCTGTTTTTT. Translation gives CASSPGRRVTGELFF.

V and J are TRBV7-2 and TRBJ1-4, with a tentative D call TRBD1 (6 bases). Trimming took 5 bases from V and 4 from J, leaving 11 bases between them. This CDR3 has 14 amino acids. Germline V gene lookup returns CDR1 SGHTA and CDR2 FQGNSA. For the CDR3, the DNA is TGTGCCAGCAGCCCGACAGGTTTTAATGAAAAACTGTTTTTT. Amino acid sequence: CASSPTGFNEKLFF. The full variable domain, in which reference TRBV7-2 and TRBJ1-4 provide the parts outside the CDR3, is GAGVSQSPSNKVTEKGKDVELRCDPISGHTALYWYRQSLGQGLEFLIYFQGNSAPDKSGLPSDRFSAERTGGSVSTLTIQRTQQEDSAVYLCASSPTGFNEKLFFGSGTQLSVL.

As DNA, the CDR3 is TGTGCCACCAGCAGAGATTTGGGGGGCACTGAAGCTTTCTTT. Protein sequence: CATSRDLGGTEAFF. This chain uses TRBV15 with TRBJ1-1, with D perhaps matching TRBD1 (5 bases). The CDR3 extends over 14 amino acids. Trimming cost V 0 bases and J 4 bases, with 9 bases left between them. Germline V CDR1 and CDR2: LNHNV, YYDKDF (reference sequence).

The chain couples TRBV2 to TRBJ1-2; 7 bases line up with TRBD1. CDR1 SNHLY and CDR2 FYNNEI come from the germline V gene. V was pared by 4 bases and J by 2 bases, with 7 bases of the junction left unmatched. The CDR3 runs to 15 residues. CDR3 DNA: TGTGCCAGCAGTGTACGACAGGGAGGGAACTATGGCTACACCTTC. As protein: CASSVRQGGNYGYTF.